This TCR beta chain was profiled in a study of beta chain features in type 1 diabetes. Whole-study results and caveats: For type 1 diabetes patients, VDJ junctions showed fewer insertions and more deletions.

All sorted populations exceeded 95% purity. Of the isolated RNA, all was reverse transcribed, and so the sequenced material was expressed TCRB transcripts. Profiled with immunoSEQ multiplex PCR; TCRdb holds only in-frame clones, not every one. The table lists 310,000 or so clones, roughly 11% of them singletons. This clone turned up a few times. The antigen is not known. The CDR3 covers 17 residues. Losses at the gene ends were 0 bases for V and 2 bases for J; bases not matched to a gene: 3. The V gene's germline CDR1 is ENHRY and CDR2 SYGVKD. The rearrangement uses TRBV10-3 and TRBJ2-3; 12 positions match TRBD2. Sequencing was carried out using naive CD4+ T cells from blood. This TCR was recovered from a woman aged 25 to 39 in good health. The CDR3 coding sequence is TGTGCCATCAGTGAGTCGAGGACTAGCGGGACCACAGATACGCAGTATTTT. Translation: CAISESRTSGTTDTQYF.